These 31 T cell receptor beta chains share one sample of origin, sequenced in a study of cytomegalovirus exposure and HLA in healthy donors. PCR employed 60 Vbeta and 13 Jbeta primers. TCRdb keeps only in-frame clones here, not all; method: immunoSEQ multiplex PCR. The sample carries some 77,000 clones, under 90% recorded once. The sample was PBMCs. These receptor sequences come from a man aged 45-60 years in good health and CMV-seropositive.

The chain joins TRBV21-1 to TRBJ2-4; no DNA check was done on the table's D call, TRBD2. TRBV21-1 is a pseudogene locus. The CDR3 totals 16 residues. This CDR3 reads CASSKKIRTPAEVQYF. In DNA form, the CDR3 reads TGTGCCAGCAGCAAAAAAATCCGGACTCCCGCCGAGGTTCAGTACTTC.

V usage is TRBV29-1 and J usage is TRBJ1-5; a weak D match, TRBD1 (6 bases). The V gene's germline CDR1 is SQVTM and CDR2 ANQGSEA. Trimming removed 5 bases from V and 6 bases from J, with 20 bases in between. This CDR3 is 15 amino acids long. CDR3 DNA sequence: TGCAGCGTTTCAGGGGCCGGTCCTCTGGGTCAGCCCCAGCATTTT. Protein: CSVSGAGPLGQPQHF.

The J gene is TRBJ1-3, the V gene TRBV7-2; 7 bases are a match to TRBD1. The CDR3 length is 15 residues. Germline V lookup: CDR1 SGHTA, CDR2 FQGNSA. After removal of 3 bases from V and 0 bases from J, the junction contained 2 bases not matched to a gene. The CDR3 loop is CASSLGTVSGNTIYF. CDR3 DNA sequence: TGTGCCAGCAGCTTGGGGACAGTCTCTGGAAACACCATATATTTT.

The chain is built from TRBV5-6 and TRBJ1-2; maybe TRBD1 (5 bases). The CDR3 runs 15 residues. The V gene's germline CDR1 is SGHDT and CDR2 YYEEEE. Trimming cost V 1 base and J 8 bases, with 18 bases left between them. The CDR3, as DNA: TGTGCCAGCAGCTTGACATTACGGGGGTCTGGCGGCTACACCTTC. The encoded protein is CASSLTLRGSGGYTF.

CDR3: CASSADRVGYTF. The CDR3 DNA reads as TGTGCCAGCAGCGCCGACAGGGTTGGCTACACCTTC. The V and J genes are TRBV11-2 and TRBJ1-2; 7 bases are a match to TRBD1. Trimming at V came to 5 bases and at J to 7 bases, leaving 4 bases not matched to a gene. CDR1 SGHAT and CDR2 FQNNGV come from the germline V gene. This CDR3 spans 12 amino acids.

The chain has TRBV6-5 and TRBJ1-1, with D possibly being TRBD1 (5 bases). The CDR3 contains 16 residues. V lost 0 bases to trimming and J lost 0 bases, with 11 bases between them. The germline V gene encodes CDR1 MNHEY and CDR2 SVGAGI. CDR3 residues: CASSYSGGVMNTEAFF. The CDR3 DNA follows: TGTGCCAGCAGTTACTCGGGGGGGGTGATGAACACTGAAGCTTTCTTT.

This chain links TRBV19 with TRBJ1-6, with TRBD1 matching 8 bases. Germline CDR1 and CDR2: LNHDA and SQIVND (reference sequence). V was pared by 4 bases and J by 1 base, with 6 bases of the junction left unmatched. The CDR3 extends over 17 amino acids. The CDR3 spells CASSTGGNRSYNSPLHF. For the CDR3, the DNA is TGTGCCAGTAGTACAGGGGGCAATAGGTCCTATAATTCACCCCTCCACTTT.

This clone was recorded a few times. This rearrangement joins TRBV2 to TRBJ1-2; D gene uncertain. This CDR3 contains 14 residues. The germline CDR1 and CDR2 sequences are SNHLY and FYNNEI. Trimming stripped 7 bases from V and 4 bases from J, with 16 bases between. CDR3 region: CASTTRNPSYGYTF. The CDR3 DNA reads TGTGCCAGCACCACCAGGAATCCGAGCTATGGCTACACCTTC.

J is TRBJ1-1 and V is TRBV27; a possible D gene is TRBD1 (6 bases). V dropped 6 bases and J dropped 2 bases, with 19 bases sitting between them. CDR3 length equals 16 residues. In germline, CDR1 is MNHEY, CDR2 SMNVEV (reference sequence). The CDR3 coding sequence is TGTGCCAGCAGCCACGCGAGGGAGGGGGGCAACACTGAAGCTTTCTTT. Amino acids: CASSHAREGGNTEAFF.

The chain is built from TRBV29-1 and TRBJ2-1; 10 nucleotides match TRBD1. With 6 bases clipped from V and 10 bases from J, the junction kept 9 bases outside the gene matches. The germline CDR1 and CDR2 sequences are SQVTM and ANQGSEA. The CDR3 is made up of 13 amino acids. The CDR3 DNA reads TGCAGCGTCGATGGGACAGGGGATCGCGAGCAGTTCTTC. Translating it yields CSVDGTGDREQFF.

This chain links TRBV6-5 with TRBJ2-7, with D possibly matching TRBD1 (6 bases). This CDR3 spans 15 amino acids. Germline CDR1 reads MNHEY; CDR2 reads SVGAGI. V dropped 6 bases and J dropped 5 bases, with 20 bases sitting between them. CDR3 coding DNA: TGTGCCAGCAGACAGGGAAACAGTTTATCGCACGAGCAGTACTTC. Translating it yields CASRQGNSLSHEQYF.

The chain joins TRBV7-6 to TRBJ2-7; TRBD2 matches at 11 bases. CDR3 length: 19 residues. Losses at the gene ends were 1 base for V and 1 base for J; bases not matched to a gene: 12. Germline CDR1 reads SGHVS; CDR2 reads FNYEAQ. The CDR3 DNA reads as TGTGCCAGCAGCTTAGGGCCTTTACGACTAGCGGGAAAGTCCTACGAGCAGTACTTC. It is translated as CASSLGPLRLAGKSYEQYF.

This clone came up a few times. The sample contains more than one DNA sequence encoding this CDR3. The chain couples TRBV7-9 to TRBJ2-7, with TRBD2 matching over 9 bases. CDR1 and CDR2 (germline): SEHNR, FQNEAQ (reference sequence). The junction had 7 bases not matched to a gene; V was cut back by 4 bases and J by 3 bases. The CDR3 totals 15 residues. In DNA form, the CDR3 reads TGTGCCAGCAGCTCGGCGAGCGGGAGGAGCTACGAGCAGTACTTC. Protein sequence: CASSSASGRSYEQYF.

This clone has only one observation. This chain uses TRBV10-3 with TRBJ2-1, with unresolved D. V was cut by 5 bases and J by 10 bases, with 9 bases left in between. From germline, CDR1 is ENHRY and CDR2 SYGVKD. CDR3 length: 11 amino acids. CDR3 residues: CAISSGYEQFF. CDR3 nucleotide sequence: TGTGCCATCAGTTCCGGGTACGAGCAGTTCTTC.

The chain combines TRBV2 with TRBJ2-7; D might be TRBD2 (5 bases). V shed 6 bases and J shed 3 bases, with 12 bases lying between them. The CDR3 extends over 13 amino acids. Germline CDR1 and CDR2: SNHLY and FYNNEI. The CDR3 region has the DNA TGTGCCAGCAGAGAGGGCACCTACTACGAGCAGTACTTC. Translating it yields CASREGTYYEQYF.

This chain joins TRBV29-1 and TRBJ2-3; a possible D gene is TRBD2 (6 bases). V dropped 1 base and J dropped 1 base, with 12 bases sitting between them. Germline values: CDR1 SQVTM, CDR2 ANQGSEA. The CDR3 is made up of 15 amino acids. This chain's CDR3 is CSVEGWRGGTDTQYF. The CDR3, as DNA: TGCAGCGTTGAAGGATGGCGGGGTGGCACAGATACGCAGTATTTT.

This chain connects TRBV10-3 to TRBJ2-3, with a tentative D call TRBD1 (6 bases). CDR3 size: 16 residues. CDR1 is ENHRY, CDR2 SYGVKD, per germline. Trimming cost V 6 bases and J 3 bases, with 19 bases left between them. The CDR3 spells CAISTPTGRGTDTQYF. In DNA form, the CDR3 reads TGTGCCATCAGCACTCCAACAGGGAGAGGGACAGATACGCAGTATTTT.

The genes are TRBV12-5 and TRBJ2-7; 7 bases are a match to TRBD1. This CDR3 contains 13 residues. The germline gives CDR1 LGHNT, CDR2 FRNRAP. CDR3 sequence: CASRQGASYEQYF. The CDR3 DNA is TGTGCCTCTCGACAGGGAGCCTCCTACGAGCAGTACTTC. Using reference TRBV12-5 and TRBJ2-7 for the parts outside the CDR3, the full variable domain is DARVTQTPRHKVTEMGQEVTMRCQPILGHNTVFWYRQTMMQGLELLAYFRNRAPLDDSGMPKDRFSAEMPDATLATLKIQPSEPRDSAVYFCASRQGASYEQYFGPGTRLTVT.

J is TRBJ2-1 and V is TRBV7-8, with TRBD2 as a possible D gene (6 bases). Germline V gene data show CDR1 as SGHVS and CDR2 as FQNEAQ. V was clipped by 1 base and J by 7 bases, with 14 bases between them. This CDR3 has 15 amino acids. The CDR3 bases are TGTGCCAGCAGCTTAGTCGCTTTAGGAGGGAATGAGCAGTTCTTC. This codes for CASSLVALGGNEQFF.

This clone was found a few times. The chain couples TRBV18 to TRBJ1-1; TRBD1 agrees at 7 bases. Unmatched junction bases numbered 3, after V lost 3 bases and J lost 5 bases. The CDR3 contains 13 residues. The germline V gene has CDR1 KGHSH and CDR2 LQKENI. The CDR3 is CASSPATGTEAFF. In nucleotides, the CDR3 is TGTGCCAGCTCACCGGCGACAGGGACTGAAGCTTTCTTT.

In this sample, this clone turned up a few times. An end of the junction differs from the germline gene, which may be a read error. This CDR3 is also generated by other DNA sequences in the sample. CDR3 loop: CSSSFDRYSYEQYF. CDR3 nucleotide sequence: TGTTCCAGCAGCTTCGACAGGTACTCCTACGAGCAGTACTTC. The V call is TRBV7-9, the J call TRBJ2-7, with D possibly TRBD1 on 6 matching bases. Germline V gene sequence: CDR1 SEHNR, CDR2 FQNEAQ (reference sequence). The CDR3 loop spans 14 amino acids. Full variable domain (rest looked up from reference TRBV7-9 and TRBJ2-7): DTGVSQNPRHKITKRGQNVTFRCDPISEHNRLYWYRQTLGQGPEFLTYFQNEAQLEKSRLLSDRFSAERPKGSFSTLEIQRTEQGDSAMYLCSSSFDRYSYEQYFGPGTRLTVT.

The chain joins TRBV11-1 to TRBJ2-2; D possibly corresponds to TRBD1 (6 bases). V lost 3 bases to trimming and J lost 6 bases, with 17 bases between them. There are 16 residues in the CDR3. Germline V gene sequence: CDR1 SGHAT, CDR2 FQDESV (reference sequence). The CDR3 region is CASSLGTGYLSGELFF. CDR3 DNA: TGTGCCAGCAGCTTGGGTACAGGGTATTTATCCGGGGAGCTGTTTTTT. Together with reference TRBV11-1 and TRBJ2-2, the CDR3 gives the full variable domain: EAEVAQSPRYKITEKSQAVAFWCDPISGHATLYWYRQILGQGPELLVQFQDESVVDDSQLPKDRFSAERLKGVDSTLKIQPAELGDSAMYLCASSLGTGYLSGELFFGEGSRLTVL.

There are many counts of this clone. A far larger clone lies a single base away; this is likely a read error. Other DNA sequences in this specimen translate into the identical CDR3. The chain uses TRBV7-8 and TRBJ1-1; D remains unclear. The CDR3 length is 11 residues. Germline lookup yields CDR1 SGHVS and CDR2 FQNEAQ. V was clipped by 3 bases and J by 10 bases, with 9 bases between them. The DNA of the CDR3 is TGTGCCAGCAGCTTGAACGGAGTAGCTTTCTTT. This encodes CASSLNGVAFF. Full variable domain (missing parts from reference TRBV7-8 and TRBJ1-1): GAGVSQSPRYKVAKRGQDVALRCDPISGHVSLFWYQQALGQGPEFLTYFQNEAQLDKSGLPSDRFFAERPEGSVSTLKIQRTQQEDSAVYLCASSLNGVAFFGQGTRLTVV.

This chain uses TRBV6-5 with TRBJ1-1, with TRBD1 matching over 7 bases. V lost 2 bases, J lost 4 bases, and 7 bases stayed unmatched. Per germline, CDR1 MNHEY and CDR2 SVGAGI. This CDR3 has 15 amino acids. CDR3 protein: CASSYGTGAVTEAFF. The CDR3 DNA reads TGTGCCAGCAGTTACGGTACAGGGGCCGTCACTGAAGCTTTCTTT.

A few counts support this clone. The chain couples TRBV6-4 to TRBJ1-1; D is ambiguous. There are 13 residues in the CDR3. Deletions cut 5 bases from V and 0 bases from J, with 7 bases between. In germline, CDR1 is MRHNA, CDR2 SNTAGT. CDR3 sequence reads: CASSPEMNTEAFF. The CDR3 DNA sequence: TGTGCCAGCAGTCCAGAAATGAACACTGAAGCTTTCTTT.

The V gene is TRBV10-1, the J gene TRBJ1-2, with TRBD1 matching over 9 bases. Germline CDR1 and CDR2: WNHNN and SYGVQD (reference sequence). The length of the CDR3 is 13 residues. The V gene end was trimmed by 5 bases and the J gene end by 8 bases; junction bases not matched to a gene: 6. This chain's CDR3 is CASSPGTGRGYTF. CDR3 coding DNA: TGCGCCAGCAGTCCAGGGACAGGGAGAGGCTACACCTTC.

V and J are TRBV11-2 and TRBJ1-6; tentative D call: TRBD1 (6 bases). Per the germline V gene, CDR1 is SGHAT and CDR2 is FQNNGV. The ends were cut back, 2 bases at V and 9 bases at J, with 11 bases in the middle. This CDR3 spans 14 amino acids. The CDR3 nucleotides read TGTGCCAGCAGCTTAAATCCCAGGGGTTCACCCCTCCACTTT. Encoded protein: CASSLNPRGSPLHF.

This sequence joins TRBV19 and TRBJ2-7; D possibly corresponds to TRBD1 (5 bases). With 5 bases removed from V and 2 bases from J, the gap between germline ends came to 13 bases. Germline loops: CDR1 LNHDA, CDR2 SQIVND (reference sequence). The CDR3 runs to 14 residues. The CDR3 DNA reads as TGTGCCAGTAGTCCCCTGGGGCCCACCTACGAGCAGTACTTC. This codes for CASSPLGPTYEQYF.

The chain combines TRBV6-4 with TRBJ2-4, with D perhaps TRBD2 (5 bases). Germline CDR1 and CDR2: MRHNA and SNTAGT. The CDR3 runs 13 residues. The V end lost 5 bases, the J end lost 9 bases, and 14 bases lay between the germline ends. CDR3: CASSQEAGSIQYF. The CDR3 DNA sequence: TGTGCCAGCAGTCAGGAGGCTGGTAGCATTCAGTACTTC.

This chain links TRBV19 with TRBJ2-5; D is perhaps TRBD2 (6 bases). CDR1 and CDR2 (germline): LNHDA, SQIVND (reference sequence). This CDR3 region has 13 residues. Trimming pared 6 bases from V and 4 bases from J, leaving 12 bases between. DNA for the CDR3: TGTGCCAGTAGCCAGATGGGAGGAGAGACCCAGTACTTC. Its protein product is CASSQMGGETQYF.

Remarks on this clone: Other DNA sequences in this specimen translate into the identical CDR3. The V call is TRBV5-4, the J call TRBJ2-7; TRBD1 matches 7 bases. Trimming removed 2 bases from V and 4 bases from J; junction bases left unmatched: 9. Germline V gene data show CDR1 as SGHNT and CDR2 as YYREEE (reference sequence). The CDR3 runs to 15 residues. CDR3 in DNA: TGTGCCAGCAGCTTAGCGGCAGGGGGTACTTACGAGCAGTACTTC. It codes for CASSLAAGGTYEQYF.